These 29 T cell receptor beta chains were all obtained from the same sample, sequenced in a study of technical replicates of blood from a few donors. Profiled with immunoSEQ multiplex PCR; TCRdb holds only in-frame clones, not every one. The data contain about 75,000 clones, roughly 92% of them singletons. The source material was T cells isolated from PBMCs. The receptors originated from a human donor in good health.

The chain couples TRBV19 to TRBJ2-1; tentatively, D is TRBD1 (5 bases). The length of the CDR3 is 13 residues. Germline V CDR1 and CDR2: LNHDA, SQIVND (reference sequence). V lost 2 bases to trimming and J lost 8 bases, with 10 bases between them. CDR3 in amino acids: CASSIQGKDEQFF. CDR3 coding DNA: TGTGCCAGTAGTATACAGGGTAAGGATGAGCAGTTCTTC.

CDR3 bases: TGTGCCAGCAGCTTCGTAGGGGCAGGGACTGAAGCTTTCTTT. Translating gives CASSFVGAGTEAFF. The V call is TRBV7-2, the J call TRBJ1-1; maybe TRBD1 (5 bases). This CDR3 spans 14 amino acids. In germline, CDR1 is SGHTA, CDR2 FQGNSA. V was shortened by 3 bases and J by 5 bases, with 13 bases between the two germline ends. Supplemented by reference TRBV7-2 and TRBJ1-1, the full variable domain reads GAGVSQSPSNKVTEKGKDVELRCDPISGHTALYWYRQSLGQGLEFLIYFQGNSAPDKSGLPSDRFSAERTGGSVSTLTIQRTQQEDSAVYLCASSFVGAGTEAFFGQGTRLTVV.

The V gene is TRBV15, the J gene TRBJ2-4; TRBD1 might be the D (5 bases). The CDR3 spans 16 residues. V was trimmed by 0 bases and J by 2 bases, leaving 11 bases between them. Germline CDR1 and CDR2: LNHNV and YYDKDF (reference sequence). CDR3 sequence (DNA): TGTGCCACCAGCAGAGACCCGCAGGGAACCAAAAACATTCAGTACTTC. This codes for CATSRDPQGTKNIQYF.

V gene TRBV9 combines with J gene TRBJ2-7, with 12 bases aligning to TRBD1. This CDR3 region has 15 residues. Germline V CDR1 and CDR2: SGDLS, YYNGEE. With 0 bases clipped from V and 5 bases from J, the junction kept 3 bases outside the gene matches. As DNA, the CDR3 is TGTGCCAGCAGCGTAGAGGGGACAGGGGGCGACGAGCAGTACTTC. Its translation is CASSVEGTGGDEQYF.

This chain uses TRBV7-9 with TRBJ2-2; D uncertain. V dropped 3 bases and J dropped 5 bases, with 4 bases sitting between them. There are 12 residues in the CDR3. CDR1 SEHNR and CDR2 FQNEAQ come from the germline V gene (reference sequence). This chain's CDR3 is CASSFQTGELFF. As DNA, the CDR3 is TGTGCCAGCAGCTTCCAGACCGGGGAGCTGTTTTTT.

CDR3 sequence: CASSLGQIETQYF. The CDR3 nucleotides are TGTGCCAGCAGCTTGGGACAGATAGAGACCCAGTACTTC. The rearrangement joins TRBV7-9 to TRBJ2-5, with 7 bases fitting TRBD1. V gave up 3 bases and J gave up 4 bases; unmatched junction bases: 2. Germline V gene data show CDR1 as SEHNR and CDR2 as FQNEAQ (reference sequence). The CDR3 sequence is 13 residues long.

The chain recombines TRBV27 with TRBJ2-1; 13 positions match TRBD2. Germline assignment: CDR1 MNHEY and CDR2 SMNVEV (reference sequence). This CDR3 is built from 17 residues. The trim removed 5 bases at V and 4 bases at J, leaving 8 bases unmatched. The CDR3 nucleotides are TGTGCCAGCAGTCCCTGGACTAGCGGGAGAGGTTACAATGAGCAGTTCTTC. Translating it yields CASSPWTSGRGYNEQFF.

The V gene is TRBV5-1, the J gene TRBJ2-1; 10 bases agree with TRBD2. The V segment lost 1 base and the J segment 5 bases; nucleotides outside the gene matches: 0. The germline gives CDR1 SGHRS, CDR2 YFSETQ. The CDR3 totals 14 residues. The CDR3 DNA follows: TGCGCCAGCAGCTTGACTAGCGGGAACAATGAGCAGTTCTTC. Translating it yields CASSLTSGNNEQFF.

This CDR3 is CASSQEFGSLTQYF. The CDR3, as DNA: TGCGCCAGCAGCCAAGAATTTGGCAGTCTTACGCAGTATTTT. The gene calls are TRBV4-1 and TRBJ2-3; unclear D gene. CDR1 and CDR2 (germline): MGHRA, YSYEKL. This CDR3 is 14 amino acids long. Trimming took 0 bases from V and 8 from J, leaving 12 bases between them.

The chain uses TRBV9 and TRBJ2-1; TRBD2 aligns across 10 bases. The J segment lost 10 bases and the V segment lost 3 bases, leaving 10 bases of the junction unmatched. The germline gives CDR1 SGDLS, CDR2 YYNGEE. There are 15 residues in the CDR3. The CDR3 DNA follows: TGTGCCAGCAGCGCCTCACTAGCGGGATGGGAAGAGCAGTTCTTC. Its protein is CASSASLAGWEEQFF.

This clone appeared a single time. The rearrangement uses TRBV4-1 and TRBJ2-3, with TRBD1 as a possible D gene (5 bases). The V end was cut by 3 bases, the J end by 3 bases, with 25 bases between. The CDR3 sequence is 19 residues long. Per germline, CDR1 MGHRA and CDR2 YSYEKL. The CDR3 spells CASSHDPPTVTIKTDTQYF. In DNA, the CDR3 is TGCGCCAGCAGCCACGACCCCCCGACAGTTACAATAAAGACAGATACGCAGTATTTT.

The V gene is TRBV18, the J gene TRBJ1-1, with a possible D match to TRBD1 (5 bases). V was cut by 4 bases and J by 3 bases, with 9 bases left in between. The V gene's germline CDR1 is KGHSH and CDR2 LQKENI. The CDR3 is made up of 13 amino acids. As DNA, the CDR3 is TGTGCCAGCTCACTGACAGAGTACACTGAAGCTTTCTTT. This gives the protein CASSLTEYTEAFF.

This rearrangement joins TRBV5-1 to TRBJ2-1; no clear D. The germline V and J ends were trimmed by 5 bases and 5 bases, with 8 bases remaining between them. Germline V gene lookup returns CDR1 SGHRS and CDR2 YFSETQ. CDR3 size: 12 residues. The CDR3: CASSPSNNEQFF. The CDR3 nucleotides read TGCGCCAGCAGTCCAAGCAACAATGAGCAGTTCTTC.

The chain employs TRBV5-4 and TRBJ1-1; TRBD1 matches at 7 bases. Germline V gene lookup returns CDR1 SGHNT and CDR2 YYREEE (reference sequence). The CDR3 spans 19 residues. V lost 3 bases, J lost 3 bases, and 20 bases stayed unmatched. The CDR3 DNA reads TGTGCCAGCAGCTATCCCGTAGCCCCTCGACAGGGCGAATACACTGAAGCTTTCTTT. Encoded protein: CASSYPVAPRQGEYTEAFF.

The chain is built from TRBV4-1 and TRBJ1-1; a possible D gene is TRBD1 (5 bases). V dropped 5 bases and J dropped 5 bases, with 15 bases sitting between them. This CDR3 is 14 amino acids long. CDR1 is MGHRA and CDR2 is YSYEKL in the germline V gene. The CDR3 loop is CASSSSGLSTEAFF. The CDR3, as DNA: TGCGCCAGCAGCTCTTCAGGGTTGTCGACTGAAGCTTTCTTT.

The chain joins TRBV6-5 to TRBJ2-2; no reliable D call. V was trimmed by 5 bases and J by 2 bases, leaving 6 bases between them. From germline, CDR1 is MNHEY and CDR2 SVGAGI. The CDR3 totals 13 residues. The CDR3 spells CASSVRNTGELFF. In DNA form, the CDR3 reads TGTGCCAGCAGTGTTAGAAACACCGGGGAGCTGTTTTTT.

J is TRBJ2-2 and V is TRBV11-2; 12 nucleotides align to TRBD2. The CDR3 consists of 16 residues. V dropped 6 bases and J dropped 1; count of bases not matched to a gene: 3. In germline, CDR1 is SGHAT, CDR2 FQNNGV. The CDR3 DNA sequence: TGTGCCAGCAGTGGACTAGCGGGAAAGAACACCGGGGAGCTGTTTTTT. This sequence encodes CASSGLAGKNTGELFF.

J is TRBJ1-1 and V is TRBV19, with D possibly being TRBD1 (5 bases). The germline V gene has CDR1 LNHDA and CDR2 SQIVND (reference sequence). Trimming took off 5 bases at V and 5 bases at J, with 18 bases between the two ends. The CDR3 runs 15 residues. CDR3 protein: CASSSRWGFVTEAFF. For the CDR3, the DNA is TGTGCCAGTAGTTCCAGGTGGGGCTTTGTGACTGAAGCTTTCTTT.

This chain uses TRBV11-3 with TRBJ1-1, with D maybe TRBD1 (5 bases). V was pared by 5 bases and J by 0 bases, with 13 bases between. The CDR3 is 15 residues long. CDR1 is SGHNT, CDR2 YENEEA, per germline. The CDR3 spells CASSPVQGMNTEAFF. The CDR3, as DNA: TGTGCCAGCAGCCCTGTCCAGGGCATGAACACTGAAGCTTTCTTT.

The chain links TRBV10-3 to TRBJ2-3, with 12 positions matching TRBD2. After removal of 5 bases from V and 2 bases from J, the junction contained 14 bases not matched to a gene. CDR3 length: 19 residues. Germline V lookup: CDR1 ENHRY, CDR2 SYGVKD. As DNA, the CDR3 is TGTGCCATCAGTCCAACGACTAGCGGGAGTCTTGGGGACACAGATACGCAGTATTTT. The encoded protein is CAISPTTSGSLGDTDTQYF.

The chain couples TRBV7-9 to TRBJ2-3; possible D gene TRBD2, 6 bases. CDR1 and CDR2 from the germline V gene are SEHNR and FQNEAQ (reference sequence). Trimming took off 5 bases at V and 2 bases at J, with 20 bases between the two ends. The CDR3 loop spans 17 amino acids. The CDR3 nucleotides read TGTGCCAGCAGCCCACCATACCTGGGCGGGATCACAGATACGCAGTATTTT. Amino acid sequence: CASSPPYLGGITDTQYF.

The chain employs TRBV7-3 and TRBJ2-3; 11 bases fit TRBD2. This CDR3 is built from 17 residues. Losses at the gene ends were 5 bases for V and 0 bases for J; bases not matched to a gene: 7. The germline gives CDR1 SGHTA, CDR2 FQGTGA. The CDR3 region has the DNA TGTGCCAGCAGCAGTCCGGGACTAGCGGCTAGCACAGATACGCAGTATTTT. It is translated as CASSSPGLAASTDTQYF.

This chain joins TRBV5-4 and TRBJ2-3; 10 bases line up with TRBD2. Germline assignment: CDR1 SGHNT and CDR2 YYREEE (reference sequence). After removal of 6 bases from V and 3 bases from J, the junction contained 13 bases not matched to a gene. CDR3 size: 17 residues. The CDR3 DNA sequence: TGTGCCAGCACCAAGCGGGAGGGCCGCGTTGTGACAGATACGCAGTATTTT. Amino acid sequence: CASTKREGRVVTDTQYF.

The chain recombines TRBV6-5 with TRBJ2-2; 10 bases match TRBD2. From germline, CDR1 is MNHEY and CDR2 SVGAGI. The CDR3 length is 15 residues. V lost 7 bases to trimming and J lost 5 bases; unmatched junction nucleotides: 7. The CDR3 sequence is CASTRRLAGTGELFF. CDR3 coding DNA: TGTGCCAGCACCAGAAGACTAGCGGGTACCGGGGAGCTGTTTTTT.

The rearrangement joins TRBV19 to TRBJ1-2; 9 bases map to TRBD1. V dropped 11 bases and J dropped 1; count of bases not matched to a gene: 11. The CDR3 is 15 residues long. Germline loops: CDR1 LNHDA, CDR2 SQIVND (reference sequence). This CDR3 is CAGRGQGSYNYGYTF. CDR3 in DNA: TGTGCCGGTCGAGGACAGGGGTCCTATAACTATGGCTACACCTTC.

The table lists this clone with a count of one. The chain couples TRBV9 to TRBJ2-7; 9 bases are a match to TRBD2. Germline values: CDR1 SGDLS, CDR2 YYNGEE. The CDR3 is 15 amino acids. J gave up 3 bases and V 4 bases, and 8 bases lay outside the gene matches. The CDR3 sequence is CASSRLAEDLYEQYF. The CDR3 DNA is TGTGCCAGCAGCAGACTAGCGGAGGACCTCTACGAGCAGTACTTC.

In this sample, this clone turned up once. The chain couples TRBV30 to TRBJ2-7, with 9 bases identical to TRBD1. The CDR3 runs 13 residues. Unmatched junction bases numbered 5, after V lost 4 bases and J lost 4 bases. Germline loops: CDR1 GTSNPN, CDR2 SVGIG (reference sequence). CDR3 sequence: CAWNIDRGYEQYF. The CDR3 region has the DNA TGTGCCTGGAATATCGACAGGGGGTACGAGCAGTACTTC.

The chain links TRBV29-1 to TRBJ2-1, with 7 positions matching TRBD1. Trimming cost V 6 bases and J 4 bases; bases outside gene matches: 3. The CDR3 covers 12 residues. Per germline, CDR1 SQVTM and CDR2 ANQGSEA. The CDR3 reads CSVVGQYNEQFF. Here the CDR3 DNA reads TGCAGCGTCGTGGGACAGTACAATGAGCAGTTCTTC.

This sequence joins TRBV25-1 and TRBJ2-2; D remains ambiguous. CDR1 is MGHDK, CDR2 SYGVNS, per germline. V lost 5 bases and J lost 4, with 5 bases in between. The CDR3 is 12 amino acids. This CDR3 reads CASSIATGELFF. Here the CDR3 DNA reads TGTGCCAGCAGTATAGCCACCGGGGAGCTGTTTTTT.